This T cell receptor beta chain was profiled in a study of tumor-infiltrating lymphocytes in primary liver carcinoma. Across the study: Stage T1-T3 N0M0 tumors measured roughly 4 to 11 cm at most.

Study conclusions and caveats: Between tumor regions, pairs overlapped more than tumor-adjacent and tumor-blood pairs did.

CDR1 is MNHEY, CDR2 SVGAGI, per germline. This CDR3 contains 13 residues. Co-extraction yielded RNA and DNA from approximately 20-30 mg of unsorted bulk tissue. For this clonotype: Its antigen is undetermined. This may be a read error: a much more frequent sequence differs by one nucleotide.

Using a constant-region primer together with ProtoScript II reverse transcriptase, TCR beta cDNA was made from roughly 540 ng of total RNA. Three nested multiplex PCR rounds, a slightly modified ARM-PCR, produced the libraries for TCR beta. TRBV1-TRBV30 forward and Cbeta reverse primers drove the first two approximately 10-cycle rounds. In TCRdb, the multiplex PCR reads were re-called with MiXCR into one record per CDR3 protein. The table records about 130,000 distinct CDR3 sequences, under 65% of them present only once. The rearrangement joins TRBV6-5 to TRBJ1-1; 7 nucleotides line up with TRBD1. Input material: liver tumor tissue from sampling region 3. This sample's subset: tumor region T3, left-lateral pole. The sequence came from a woman in her sixties or seventies with primary liver carcinoma and hepatitis B virus infection. CDR3 DNA sequence: TGTGTCAGCAGTGTCGACAGGGCGGCTGAAGCTTTCTTT. Protein sequence: CVSSVDRAAEAFF.